These 8 T cell receptor beta chains originate from one sample sequenced in a study of T-cell reconstitution after alpha-beta-depleted transplantation in children. A library of TCRbeta sequences, prepared with unique molecular identifiers, was generated. TCRdb passed the PCR reads through MiXCR, listing each CDR3 protein once. Altogether a few hundred thousand distinct CDR3 sequences are present, approximately 20% being singletons, with the ten largest covering 3.3%. The sequencing used PBMCs from the stem cell graft donor, collected from the stem cell graft. These receptors all come from a human donor who donated a stem cell graft to a child with acute lymphoblastic leukemia.

The gene calls are TRBV12-3 or TRBV12-4 and TRBJ2-4; TRBD1 might be the D (6 bases). The CDR3 runs to 15 residues. Trimming cost V 5 bases and J 7 bases, with 18 bases left between them. The DNA of the CDR3 is TGTGCCAGCAGTCTCTACAGGGAAATAATGAACATTCAGTACTTC. Translating it yields CASSLYREIMNIQYF.

V is TRBV20-1 and J is TRBJ2-3; D is unclear. The germline V gene has CDR1 DFQATT and CDR2 SNEGSKA (reference sequence). CDR3 length: 13 amino acids. V lost 4 bases, J lost 0 bases, and 8 bases lay in between. CDR3 protein: CSATDPSTDTQYF. CDR3 coding DNA: TGCAGTGCTACCGACCCTAGCACAGATACGCAGTATTTT.

V and J are TRBV20-1 and TRBJ2-1; no clear D gene. The germline V gene has CDR1 DFQATT and CDR2 SNEGSKA (reference sequence). The CDR3 is made up of 11 amino acids. Trimming took 2 bases from V and 4 from J, leaving 3 bases between them. This chain's CDR3 is CSARRYNEQFF. The CDR3 DNA sequence: TGCAGTGCTAGACGATACAATGAGCAGTTCTTC.

This clonotype showed up just a few times. This chain joins TRBV7-3 and TRBJ2-3; D is possibly TRBD2 (5 bases). The CDR3 contains 13 residues. CDR1 is SGHTA and CDR2 is FQGTGA in the germline V gene. Trimming took off 8 bases at V and 1 base at J, with 10 bases between the two ends. In DNA form, the CDR3 reads TGTGCCAGCGGTATCGGGGGCACAGATACGCAGTATTTT. Protein: CASGIGGTDTQYF.

This clonotype was recorded many times. The chain links TRBV12-3 or TRBV12-4 to TRBJ2-5; 7 bases map to TRBD1. With 6 bases clipped from V and 1 base from J, the junction kept 5 bases outside the gene matches. This CDR3 is built from 14 residues. For the CDR3, the DNA is TGTGCCAGCAGCCCCGGACAGGTCCAAGAGACCCAGTACTTC. Protein product: CASSPGQVQETQYF.

This clonotype was observed a few times. The rearrangement joins TRBV2 to TRBJ2-7; 7 bases are shared with TRBD2. This CDR3 has 13 residues. CDR1 is SNHLY and CDR2 is FYNNEI in the germline V gene. V shed 8 bases, J shed 4 bases, and the junction held 8 bases outside the gene matches. The CDR3 sequence is CASLRTRTYEQYF. The CDR3, as DNA: TGTGCCAGCCTCAGGACTAGGACTTACGAGCAGTACTTC.

This chain connects TRBV14 to TRBJ1-5, with D uncertain. CDR3 size: 12 residues. Germline CDR1 SGHDN, CDR2 FVKESK. V lost 1 base to trimming and J lost 7 bases, with 5 bases between them. The CDR3 region has the DNA TGTGCCAGCAGCCAAGGGATACAGCCCCAGCATTTT. The encoded protein is CASSQGIQPQHF.

The chain recombines TRBV11-2 with TRBJ2-7; TRBD1 might be the D (6 bases). The V end was cut by 0 bases, the J end by 2 bases, with 11 bases between. Germline V CDR1 and CDR2: SGHAT, FQNNGV. The CDR3 has 15 amino acids. The CDR3 is CASSLETGLTYEQYF. DNA of the CDR3: TGTGCCAGCAGCTTAGAAACAGGGCTCACCTACGAGCAGTACTTC.